The 31 T cell receptor beta chains given below trace back to one sample, sequenced in a study of siplizumab effects on memory and regulatory T cells. Produced via immunoSEQ multiplex PCR; TCRdb's table is partial and in-frame only. The data contain more than 12,000 clones, roughly 40% of them singletons. The authors cocultured the mixed lymphocyte reaction cells at 37 degrees C for 6 days. These receptors lack a known antigen. The sequenced sample was CFSE-low (dividing) CD4+ T cells sorted from an allogeneic mixed lymphocyte reaction. The receptor set was obtained from a human donor in good health; the cells came from an allogeneic mixed lymphocyte reaction. Some clones in this sample may be carry-over from other donors' samples.

The DNA for the CDR3 is TGTGCCAGCAGCCTGGCGACACTACTAGGCAATGAGCAGTTCTTC. It codes for CASSLATLLGNEQFF. This chain links TRBV5-5 with TRBJ2-1; the D gene is possibly TRBD2 (5 bases). The V end was cut by 4 bases, the J end by 6 bases, with 17 bases between. The CDR3 consists of 15 residues. Germline loops: CDR1 SGHKS, CDR2 YYEKEE (reference sequence).

DNA for the CDR3: TGTGCCAGCAGTGAAGGGACAGGGTACACCTACGAGCAGTACTTC. This gives the protein CASSEGTGYTYEQYF. This chain joins TRBV2 and TRBJ2-7; TRBD1 matches 8 bases. Trimming at V came to 1 base and at J to 2 bases, leaving 4 bases not matched to a gene. CDR1 is SNHLY and CDR2 is FYNNEI in the germline V gene. The CDR3 runs 15 residues.

This clone was seen a handful of times. The V gene is TRBV5-4, the J gene TRBJ2-1, with D maybe TRBD1 (5 bases). CDR3 length: 15 residues. Per the germline V gene, CDR1 is SGHNT and CDR2 is YYREEE (reference sequence). V was cut by 3 bases and J by 0 bases, with 10 bases left in between. As DNA, the CDR3 is TGTGCCAGCAGCTCGACAGACCTCTCCTACAATGAGCAGTTCTTC. It encodes CASSSTDLSYNEQFF.

The genes are TRBV28 and TRBJ1-2; D may be TRBD1 (6 bases). This CDR3 spans 11 amino acids. Germline-derived CDR1 and CDR2 are MDHEN and SYDVKM. V was trimmed by 6 bases and J by 5 bases, leaving 7 bases between them. CDR3 in amino acids: CASRTGYGYTF. For the CDR3, the DNA is TGTGCCAGCAGGACAGGATATGGCTACACCTTC.

The CDR3 nucleotides are TGTGCCAGTAGTATTCAAGCGGGAGGGTCCTACGAGCAGTACTTC. Translation: CASSIQAGGSYEQYF. The chain couples TRBV19 to TRBJ2-7; 10 positions agree with TRBD2. Losses at the gene ends were 3 bases for V and 1 base for J; bases not matched to a gene: 3. The CDR3 consists of 15 residues. From germline, CDR1 is LNHDA and CDR2 SQIVND (reference sequence).

V usage is TRBV19 and J usage is TRBJ2-1; 9 bases fit TRBD2. CDR3 length: 14 residues. The germline gives CDR1 LNHDA, CDR2 SQIVND (reference sequence). J was trimmed by 6 bases and V by 8 bases; bases with no gene match: 8. CDR3 in amino acids: CASEKSGRINEQFF. CDR3 nucleotide sequence: TGTGCCAGTGAAAAGAGCGGGAGGATCAATGAGCAGTTCTTC.

This clone was counted only a few times. One end of the junction does not line up with germline, which may come from a read error. The chain combines TRBV20-1 with TRBJ2-1; 11 bases fit TRBD1. The germline V gene encodes CDR1 DFQATT and CDR2 SNEGSKA (reference sequence). CDR3 length: 11 amino acids. CDR3 sequence reads: CSANLDRGQIF. The CDR3 bases are TGCAGTGCTAATCTGGACAGGGGGCAAATCTTC.

This clone appeared once. The chain's CDR3 is CASSVGGRAGTYEQYF. In DNA form, the CDR3 reads TGTGCCAGCAGCGTAGGGGGCAGGGCGGGTACCTACGAGCAGTACTTC. The chain combines TRBV9 with TRBJ2-7; D is possibly TRBD1 or TRBD2 (5 bases each). Germline CDR1 reads SGDLS; CDR2 reads YYNGEE. V lost 0 bases to trimming and J lost 2 bases, with 15 bases between them. There are 16 residues in the CDR3.

This clone was seen more than once but under ten times. The CDR3 DNA reads as TGTGCCAGCAGTTACTGGGCAGGTAGCTCGGAAGCTTTCTTT. Its translation: CASSYWAGSSEAFF. The chain has TRBV6-6 and TRBJ1-1; D gene unclear. The germline V and J ends were trimmed by 1 base and 8 bases, with 14 bases remaining between them. The V gene's germline CDR1 is MNHNY and CDR2 SVGAGI (reference sequence). This CDR3 is built from 14 residues.

The rearrangement links TRBV27 to TRBJ2-3; D may be TRBD1 (5 bases). V was cut by 7 bases and J by 2 bases, with 19 bases left in between. The germline V gene has CDR1 MNHEY and CDR2 SMNVEV (reference sequence). The length of the CDR3 is 16 residues. DNA for the CDR3: TGTGCCAGCAAAAGAGGACGGACACTTTACACAGATACGCAGTATTTT. Encoded protein: CASKRGRTLYTDTQYF.

This chain joins TRBV5-6 and TRBJ2-7; 8 bases agree with TRBD1. The J call may be mistaken, given a closer DNA end match to TRBJ2-1. The length of the CDR3 is 14 residues. Germline V gives CDR1 SGHDT, CDR2 YYEEEE. The CDR3 protein is CASSLMGQANEQFF. Here the CDR3 DNA reads TGTGCCAGCAGCTTGATGGGACAGGCAAACGAGCAGTTCTTC.

The rearrangement uses TRBV19 and TRBJ2-1, with unresolved D. Germline CDR1 LNHDA, CDR2 SQIVND (reference sequence). The CDR3 is made up of 13 amino acids. Trimming stripped 3 bases from V and 6 bases from J, with 9 bases between. The CDR3 spells CASSMGPPNEQFF. The CDR3 nucleotides are TGTGCCAGTAGTATGGGCCCCCCCAATGAGCAGTTCTTC.

V is TRBV28 and J is TRBJ1-2, with TRBD1 matching over 7 bases. V shed 6 bases and J 2 bases; nucleotides not matched to a gene: 6. Germline-derived CDR1 and CDR2 are MDHEN and SYDVKM. The CDR3 runs to 14 residues. The CDR3 sequence: CASRLTGTNYGYTF. The CDR3 DNA follows: TGTGCCAGCAGGTTGACAGGGACCAACTATGGCTACACCTTC.

The rearrangement links TRBV7-9 to TRBJ1-4; D is unresolved. Germline CDR1 reads SEHNR; CDR2 reads FQNEAQ (reference sequence). The CDR3 totals 15 residues. Trimming removed 1 base from V and 5 bases from J, with 11 bases in between. The CDR3 sequence: CASSLVPRANEKLFF. The CDR3 region has the DNA TGTGCCAGCAGCTTAGTGCCCCGGGCGAATGAAAAACTGTTTTTT.

The gene calls are TRBV7-3 and TRBJ2-5, with 11 bases matching TRBD2. The J call is uncertain, as TRBJ2-7 better fits the DNA end. The V gene's germline CDR1 is SGHTA and CDR2 FQGTGA. The CDR3 runs 15 residues. This chain's CDR3 is CASSLTGLAGGEQYF. As DNA, the CDR3 is TGTGCCAGCAGCTTAACGGGTCTAGCGGGAGGCGAGCAGTACTTC.

The sample holds one count of this clone. The V gene is TRBV6-6, the J gene TRBJ2-2, with D perhaps given as TRBD1 or TRBD2 (6 bases each). The CDR3 length is 14 residues. The V gene's germline CDR1 is MNHNY and CDR2 SVGAGI (reference sequence). Trimming left V 8 bases short and J 5 bases short, with 15 bases between. The CDR3 coding sequence is TGTGCCAGCCGGTTTGGGGGGCTGACCGGGGAGCTGTTTTTT. Translated: CASRFGGLTGELFF.

In this sample, this clone is medium-sized. The V and J genes are TRBV19 and TRBJ1-5; weak D call: TRBD1 (5 bases). CDR3 size: 14 residues. Trimming took off 6 bases at V and 4 bases at J, with 13 bases between the two ends. The germline V gene has CDR1 LNHDA and CDR2 SQIVND (reference sequence). The CDR3 here is CASRDKTVNQPQHF. The CDR3 DNA reads TGTGCCAGTAGGGACAAGACGGTGAATCAGCCCCAGCATTTT.

The rearrangement links TRBV27 to TRBJ2-7; 11 bases agree with TRBD1. Germline V gene sequence: CDR1 MNHEY, CDR2 SMNVEV (reference sequence). V shed 6 bases, J shed 3 bases, and the junction held 10 bases outside the gene matches. The CDR3 is 16 amino acids. This CDR3 reads CASRQKPGQGVYEQYF. CDR3 nucleotide sequence: TGTGCCAGCAGACAGAAACCGGGACAGGGGGTCTACGAGCAGTACTTC.

This clone was seen only a few times. The J gene is TRBJ2-2, the V gene TRBV19; D might be TRBD1 or TRBD2, each matching 5 bases. The CDR3 has 17 amino acids. The V end was cut by 5 bases, the J end by 4 bases, with 20 bases between. CDR1 and CDR2 from the germline V gene are LNHDA and SQIVND (reference sequence). The CDR3 sequence: CASSRKSGTVLTGELFF. The CDR3, as DNA: TGTGCCAGTAGTCGTAAGTCCGGGACGGTTCTCACCGGGGAGCTGTTTTTT.

The chain employs TRBV30 and TRBJ2-3; D may be TRBD2 (7 bases). Germline assignment: CDR1 GTSNPN and CDR2 SVGIG (reference sequence). Trimming took off 5 bases at V and 3 bases at J, with 18 bases between the two ends. This CDR3 region has 15 residues. This chain's CDR3 is CAWARGSGWTDTQYF. The DNA for the CDR3 is TGTGCCTGGGCCAGGGGTAGCGGGTGGACAGATACGCAGTATTTT.

By sample share, this clone is medium-sized. This chain joins TRBV6-5 and TRBJ1-5; tentative D call: TRBD1 (6 bases). Germline loops: CDR1 MNHEY, CDR2 SVGAGI. Trimming removed 5 bases from V and 2 bases from J, with 10 bases in between. The length of the CDR3 is 14 residues. The CDR3 spells CASSGGAGNQPQHF. The CDR3, as DNA: TGTGCCAGCAGTGGGGGGGCAGGCAATCAGCCCCAGCATTTT.

The chain has TRBV6-6 and TRBJ1-6; D gene uncertain. The germline V gene has CDR1 MNHNY and CDR2 SVGAGI (reference sequence). There are 12 residues in the CDR3. V gave up 7 bases and J gave up 9 bases, with 10 bases separating them. DNA of the CDR3: TGTGCCAGCACCATTTTTAGTTCACCCCTCCACTTT. This encodes CASTIFSSPLHF.

This clone was detected only a few times. The gene calls are TRBV28 and TRBJ1-1; 9 bases match TRBD1. Germline trimming cut 4 bases from V and 10 bases from J; bases unmatched to any gene: 16. The CDR3 is made up of 16 amino acids. Germline assignment: CDR1 MDHEN and CDR2 SYDVKM. CDR3: CASSSGWSTGGKGAFF. The DNA of the CDR3 is TGTGCCAGCAGTTCGGGGTGGAGTACAGGGGGCAAAGGAGCTTTCTTT.

The V gene is TRBV7-9, the J gene TRBJ2-7; 9 bases map to TRBD1. CDR1 and CDR2 from the germline V gene are SEHNR and FQNEAQ (reference sequence). After removal of 2 bases from V and 3 bases from J, the junction contained 5 bases not matched to a gene. The length of the CDR3 is 15 residues. CDR3 residues: CASSLTGQGFYEQYF. The CDR3 DNA reads as TGTGCCAGCAGCTTAACTGGACAGGGGTTCTACGAGCAGTACTTC.

The sample holds a few counts of this clone. The rearrangement joins TRBV6-6 to TRBJ2-7; D is unclear. The V gene's germline CDR1 is MNHNY and CDR2 SVGAGI (reference sequence). Deletions cut 6 bases from V and 8 bases from J, with 11 bases between. CDR3 size: 11 residues. In DNA, the CDR3 is TGTGCCAGCAGCCCACCCGGACAGCAGTACTTC. Encoded protein: CASSPPGQQYF.

This clone was counted only a few times. The rearrangement joins TRBV29-1 to TRBJ1-3; D unresolved. Germline lookup yields CDR1 SQVTM and CDR2 ANQGSEA. The CDR3 has 13 residues. V dropped 5 bases and J dropped 0 bases, with 8 bases sitting between them. The CDR3 DNA sequence: TGCAGCGTTTCTGGCCTCTCTGGAAACACCATATATTTT. This encodes CSVSGLSGNTIYF.

The chain employs TRBV5-4 and TRBJ2-4; no firm D call. Trimming took 0 bases from V and 3 from J, leaving 7 bases between them. This CDR3 region has 14 residues. The germline CDR1 and CDR2 sequences are SGHNT and YYREEE (reference sequence). The CDR3 sequence: CASSLAGNKNIQYF. CDR3 DNA: TGTGCCAGCAGCTTGGCGGGCAACAAAAACATTCAGTACTTC. The full variable domain, its missing parts supplied by reference TRBV5-4 and TRBJ2-4, is ETGVTQSPTHLIKTRGQQVTLRCSSQSGHNTVSWYQQALGQGPQFIFQYYREEENGRGNFPPRFSGLQFPNYSSELNVNALELDDSALYLCASSLAGNKNIQYFGAGTRLSVL.

The genes are TRBV18 and TRBJ2-7; TRBD1 matches 8 bases. Germline V gives CDR1 KGHSH, CDR2 LQKENI. CDR3 length equals 15 residues. The V gene end was trimmed by 5 bases and the J gene end by 2 bases; junction bases not matched to a gene: 8. CDR3 sequence: CASSIQGGIPYEQYF. CDR3 nucleotides: TGTGCCAGCTCAATACAGGGGGGTATCCCCTACGAGCAGTACTTC.

The chain's CDR3 is CASSFGEREWETQYF. The DNA of the CDR3 is TGTGCCAGCAGCTTTGGGGAGCGGGAGTGGGAGACCCAGTACTTC. The V call is TRBV5-6, the J call TRBJ2-5; 8 bases agree with TRBD2. This CDR3 has 15 residues. The J segment lost 5 bases and the V segment lost 2 bases, leaving 8 bases of the junction unmatched. Germline assignment: CDR1 SGHDT and CDR2 YYEEEE.

This clone is medium-sized (0.01 to 0.1%) by share. V gene TRBV6-4 combines with J gene TRBJ1-1; TRBD1 matches at 10 bases. Per the germline V gene, CDR1 is MRHNA and CDR2 is SNTAGT. CDR3 length: 16 amino acids. V trimming: 8 bases; J trimming: 2 bases; junction bases outside the gene matches: 11. The CDR3 DNA reads as TGTGCCAGCCTCCAGCCGGGGACAGGGGATAACACTGAAGCTTTCTTT. Encoded protein: CASLQPGTGDNTEAFF.

With regard to this clone: A read error may account for a junction end that differs from germline. V usage is TRBV6-5 and J usage is TRBJ2-5, with 7 positions matching TRBD1. The CDR3 has 16 amino acids. The germline V gene has CDR1 MNHEY and CDR2 SVGAGI. CDR3 sequence reads: CAGSYSRQGQGETQYF. The CDR3 coding sequence is TGTGCCGGCAGTTACTCTAGACAGGGTCAGGGGGAGACCCAGTACTTC.